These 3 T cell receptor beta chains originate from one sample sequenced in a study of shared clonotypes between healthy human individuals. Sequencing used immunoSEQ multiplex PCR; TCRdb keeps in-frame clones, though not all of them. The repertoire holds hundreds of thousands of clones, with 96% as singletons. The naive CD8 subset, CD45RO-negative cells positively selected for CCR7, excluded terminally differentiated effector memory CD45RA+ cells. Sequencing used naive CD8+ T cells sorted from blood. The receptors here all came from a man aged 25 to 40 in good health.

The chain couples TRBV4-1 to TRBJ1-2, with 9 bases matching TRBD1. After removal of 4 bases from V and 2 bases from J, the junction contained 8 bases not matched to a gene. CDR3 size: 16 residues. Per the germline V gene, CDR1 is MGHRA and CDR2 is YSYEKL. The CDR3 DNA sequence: TGCGCCAGCAGCCCGAGTGGGACAGGGTGGAACTATGGCTACACCTTC. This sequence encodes CASSPSGTGWNYGYTF.

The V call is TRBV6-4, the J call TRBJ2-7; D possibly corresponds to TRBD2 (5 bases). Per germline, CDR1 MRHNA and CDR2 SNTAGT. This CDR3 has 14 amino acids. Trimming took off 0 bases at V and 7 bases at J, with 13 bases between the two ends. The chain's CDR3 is CASSDSRAGGEQYF. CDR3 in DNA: TGTGCCAGCAGTGACTCAAGGGCGGGCGGGGAGCAGTACTTC.

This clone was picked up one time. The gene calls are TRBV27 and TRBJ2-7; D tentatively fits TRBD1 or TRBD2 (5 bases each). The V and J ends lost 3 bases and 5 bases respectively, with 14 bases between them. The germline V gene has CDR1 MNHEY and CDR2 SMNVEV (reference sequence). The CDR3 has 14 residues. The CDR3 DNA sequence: TGTGCCAGCAGTTTGCCTGGGGCACTAGACGAGCAGTACTTC. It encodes CASSLPGALDEQYF.